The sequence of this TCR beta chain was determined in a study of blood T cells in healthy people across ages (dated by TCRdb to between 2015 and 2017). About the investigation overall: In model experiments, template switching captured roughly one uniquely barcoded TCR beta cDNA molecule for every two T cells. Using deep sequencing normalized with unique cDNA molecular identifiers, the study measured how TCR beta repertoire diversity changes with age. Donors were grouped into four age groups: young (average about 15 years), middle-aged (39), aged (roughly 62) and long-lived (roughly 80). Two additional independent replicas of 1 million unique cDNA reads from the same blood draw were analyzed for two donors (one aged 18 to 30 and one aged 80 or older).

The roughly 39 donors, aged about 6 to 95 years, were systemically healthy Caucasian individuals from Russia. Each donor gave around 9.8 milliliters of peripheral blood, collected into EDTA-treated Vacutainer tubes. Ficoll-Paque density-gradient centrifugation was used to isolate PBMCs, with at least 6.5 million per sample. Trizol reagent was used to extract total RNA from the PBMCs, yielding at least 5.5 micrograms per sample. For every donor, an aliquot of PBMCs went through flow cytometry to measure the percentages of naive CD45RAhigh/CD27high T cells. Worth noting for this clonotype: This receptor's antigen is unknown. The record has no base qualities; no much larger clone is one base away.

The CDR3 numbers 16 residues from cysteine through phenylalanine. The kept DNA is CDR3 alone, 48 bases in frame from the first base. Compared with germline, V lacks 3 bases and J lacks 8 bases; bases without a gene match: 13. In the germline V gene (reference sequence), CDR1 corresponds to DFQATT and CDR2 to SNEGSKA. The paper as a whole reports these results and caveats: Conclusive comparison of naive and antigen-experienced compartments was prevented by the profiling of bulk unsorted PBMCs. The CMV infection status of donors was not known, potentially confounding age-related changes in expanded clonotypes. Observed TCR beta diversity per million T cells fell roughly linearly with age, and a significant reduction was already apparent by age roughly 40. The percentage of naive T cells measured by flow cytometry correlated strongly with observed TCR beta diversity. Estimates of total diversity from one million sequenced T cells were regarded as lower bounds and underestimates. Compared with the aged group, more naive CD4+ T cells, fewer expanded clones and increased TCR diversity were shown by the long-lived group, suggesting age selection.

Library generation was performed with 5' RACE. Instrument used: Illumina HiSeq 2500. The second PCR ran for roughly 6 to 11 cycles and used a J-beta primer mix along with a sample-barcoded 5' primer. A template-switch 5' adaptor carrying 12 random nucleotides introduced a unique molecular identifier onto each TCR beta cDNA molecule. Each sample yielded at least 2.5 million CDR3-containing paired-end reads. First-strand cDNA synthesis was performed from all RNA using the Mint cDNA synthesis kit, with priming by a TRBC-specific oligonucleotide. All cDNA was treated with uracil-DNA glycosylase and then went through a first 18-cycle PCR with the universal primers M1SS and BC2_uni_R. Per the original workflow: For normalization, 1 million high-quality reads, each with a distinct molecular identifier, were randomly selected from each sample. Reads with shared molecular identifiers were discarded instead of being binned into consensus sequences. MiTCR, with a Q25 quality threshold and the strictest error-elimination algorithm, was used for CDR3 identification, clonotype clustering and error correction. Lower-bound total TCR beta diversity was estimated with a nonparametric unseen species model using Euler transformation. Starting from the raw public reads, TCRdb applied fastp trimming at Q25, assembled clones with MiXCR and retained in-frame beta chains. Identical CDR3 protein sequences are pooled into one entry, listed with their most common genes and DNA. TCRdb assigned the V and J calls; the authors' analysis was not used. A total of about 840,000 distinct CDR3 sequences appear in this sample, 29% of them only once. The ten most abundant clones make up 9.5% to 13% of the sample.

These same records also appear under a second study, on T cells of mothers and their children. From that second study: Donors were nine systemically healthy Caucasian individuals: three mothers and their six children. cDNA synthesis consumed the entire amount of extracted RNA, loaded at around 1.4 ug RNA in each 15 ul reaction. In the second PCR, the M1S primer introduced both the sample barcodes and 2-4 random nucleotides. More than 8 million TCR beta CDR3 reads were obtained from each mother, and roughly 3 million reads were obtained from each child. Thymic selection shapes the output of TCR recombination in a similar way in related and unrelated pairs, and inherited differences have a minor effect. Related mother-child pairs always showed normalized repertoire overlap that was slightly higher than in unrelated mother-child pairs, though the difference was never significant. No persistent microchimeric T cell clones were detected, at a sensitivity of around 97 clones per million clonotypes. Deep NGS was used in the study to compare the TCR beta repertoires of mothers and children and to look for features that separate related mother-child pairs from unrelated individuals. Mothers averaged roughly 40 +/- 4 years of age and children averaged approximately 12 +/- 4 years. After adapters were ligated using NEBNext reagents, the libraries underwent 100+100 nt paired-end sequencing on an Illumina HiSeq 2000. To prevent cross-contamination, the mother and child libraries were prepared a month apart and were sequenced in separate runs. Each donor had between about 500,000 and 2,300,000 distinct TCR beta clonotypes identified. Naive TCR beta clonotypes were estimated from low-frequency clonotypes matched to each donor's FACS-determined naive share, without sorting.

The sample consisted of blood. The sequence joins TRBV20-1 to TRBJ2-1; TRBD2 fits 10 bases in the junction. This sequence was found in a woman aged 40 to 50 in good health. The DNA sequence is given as TGCAGTGCTAGTAAGGCTAGCGGGGGCCTGGTGCATGAGCAGTTCTTC. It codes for CSASKASGGLVHEQFF.